The 18 T cell receptor beta chains reported below all come from one sample, sequenced in a study of blood T cell repertoires in COVID-19. The method was immunoSEQ multiplex PCR; TCRdb's version includes in-frame clones alone and lacks a portion of them. The sample contains just under 350,000 clones, around 87% of which appear only once. The sample comprised peripheral blood. These receptors all come from a woman aged 45-65 years with COVID-19, enrolled during active disease.

As for this clone: The junction differs from germline at one of its ends, possibly a read error. V usage is TRBV7-7 and J usage is TRBJ2-7, with D tentatively TRBD1 (6 bases). Germline V CDR1 and CDR2: SSHAT, FNYEAQ (reference sequence). The CDR3 is 15 residues long. CDR3 loop: CASSLETGHTNEQYF. CDR3 bases: TGTGCTAGCAGCTTAGAGACAGGACATACGAACGAGCAGTACTTC.

This chain links TRBV18 with TRBJ1-4; TRBD1 might be the D (5 bases). V lost 1 base, J lost 5 bases, and 8 bases lay in between. CDR3 size: 14 residues. Germline values: CDR1 KGHSH, CDR2 LQKENI. Written as DNA, the CDR3 is TGTGCCAGCTCACCACTAGCAGGGAATGAAAAACTGTTTTTT. This encodes CASSPLAGNEKLFF.

The rearrangement uses TRBV5-4 and TRBJ2-5; TRBD2 aligns across 16 bases. The CDR3 has 17 residues. V lost 2 bases to trimming and J lost 4 bases; unmatched junction nucleotides: 5. Germline V gene data show CDR1 as SGHNT and CDR2 as YYREEE (reference sequence). The CDR3 reads CASSFGTSGREGETQYF. CDR3 nucleotide sequence: TGTGCCAGCAGCTTCGGGACTAGCGGGAGGGAAGGAGAGACCCAGTACTTC.

V is TRBV6-2 or TRBV6-3 and J is TRBJ2-1; 8 nucleotides agree with TRBD1. J gave up 8 bases and V 2 bases, and 14 bases lay outside the gene matches. CDR3 length equals 17 residues. Germline CDR1 is MNHEY and CDR2 is SVGEGT. The DNA of the CDR3 is TGTGCCAGCAGTTACCTACAGGGGGGCCCCCTGTTTTATGAGCAGTTCTTC. Amino acids: CASSYLQGGPLFYEQFF.

The chain is built from TRBV4-2 and TRBJ1-1, with TRBD1 as a possible D gene (6 bases). The V and J ends lost 1 base and 2 bases respectively, with 14 bases between them. The CDR3 covers 16 residues. Germline V gene sequence: CDR1 LGHNA, CDR2 YNFKEQ. As DNA, the CDR3 is TGTGCCAGCAGCCAAGCTGGCAGGGGTCAAAACACTGAAGCTTTCTTT. Residues: CASSQAGRGQNTEAFF.

J is TRBJ2-3 and V is TRBV30, with 14 positions matching TRBD2. CDR1 and CDR2 from the germline V gene are GTSNPN and SVGIG (reference sequence). The CDR3 consists of 17 residues. The trim removed 4 bases at V and 4 bases at J, leaving 10 bases unmatched. The CDR3 DNA follows: TGTGCCTGGACCCCGGGACTAGCGGGAGTTGGGTCAGATACGCAGTATTTT. Translating gives CAWTPGLAGVGSDTQYF.

The CDR3 loop reads CASSLGGLGETQYF. The CDR3 region has the DNA TGCGCCAGCAGCTTGGGAGGTTTAGGAGAGACCCAGTACTTC. The chain employs TRBV5-1 and TRBJ2-5; D is uncertain. The ends were cut back, 0 bases at V and 4 bases at J, with 10 bases in the middle. This CDR3 region has 14 residues. CDR1 and CDR2 from the germline V gene are SGHRS and YFSETQ.

The V and J genes are TRBV9 and TRBJ2-1; a weak D match, TRBD1 (5 bases). V was trimmed by 0 bases and J by 4 bases, leaving 14 bases between them. This CDR3 contains 16 residues. Germline V lookup: CDR1 SGDLS, CDR2 YYNGEE. CDR3 in DNA: TGTGCCAGCAGCGTAGAGGGCAGGGATTTATACAATGAGCAGTTCTTC. It encodes CASSVEGRDLYNEQFF. Full variable domain (missing parts from reference TRBV9 and TRBJ2-1): DSGVTQTPKHLITATGQRVTLRCSPRSGDLSVYWYQQSLDQGLQFLIQYYNGEERAKGNILERFSAQQFPDLHSELNLSSLELGDSALYFCASSVEGRDLYNEQFFGPGTRLTVL.

The chain is built from TRBV9 and TRBJ2-1; 8 bases map to TRBD2. In germline, CDR1 is SGDLS, CDR2 YYNGEE. Unmatched junction bases numbered 5, after V lost 0 bases and J lost 0 bases. CDR3 length: 17 amino acids. CDR3 amino acids: CASSVGSGSASYNEQFF. The CDR3 DNA reads as TGTGCCAGCAGCGTAGGAAGCGGGAGCGCCTCCTACAATGAGCAGTTCTTC.

This rearrangement joins TRBV5-4 to TRBJ2-3, with no clear D. The length of the CDR3 is 14 residues. With 6 bases removed from V and 3 bases from J, the gap between germline ends came to 14 bases. CDR1 and CDR2 from the germline V gene are SGHNT and YYREEE (reference sequence). The CDR3 spells CASTLGRRTDTQYF. In nucleotides, the CDR3 is TGTGCCAGCACCCTGGGCCGACGGACAGATACGCAGTATTTT.

This clone has just a few counts. The chain has TRBV10-1 and TRBJ1-2, with a tentative D call TRBD1 (5 bases). Trimming stripped 11 bases from V and 4 bases from J, with 14 bases between. This CDR3 comprises 12 residues. Germline V gene data show CDR1 as WNHNN and CDR2 as SYGVQD (reference sequence). CDR3 DNA: TGCGCCCCCTGGGAGGGGTGCTATGGCTACACCTTC. Translated, it gives CAPWEGCYGYTF.

The J gene is TRBJ2-7, the V gene TRBV19, with 12 bases matching TRBD2. Germline CDR1 reads LNHDA; CDR2 reads SQIVND (reference sequence). With 10 bases clipped from V and 0 bases from J, the junction kept 10 bases outside the gene matches. This CDR3 has 16 amino acids. Here the CDR3 reads CATTPATSGSSYEQYF. The CDR3, as DNA: TGTGCCACTACACCCGCGACTAGCGGGAGCTCCTACGAGCAGTACTTC.

The chain uses TRBV9 and TRBJ2-2, with TRBD2 matching 9 bases. The CDR3 covers 17 residues. The V segment lost 4 bases and the J segment 4 bases; nucleotides outside the gene matches: 11. CDR1 is SGDLS and CDR2 is YYNGEE in the germline V gene. CDR3 bases: TGTGCCAGCAGCAATTCCGGGACTAGCCGAGGCACCGGGGAGCTGTTTTTT. Its translation: CASSNSGTSRGTGELFF.

The chain carries TRBV5-8 and TRBJ2-3; D uncertain. Between the trimmed V and J ends, which lost 0 bases and 0 bases, there was a span of 8 bases. The CDR3 runs 15 residues. Germline V CDR1 and CDR2: SGHTS, YDEGEE. The CDR3 region has the DNA TGTGCCAGCAGCTTGGACAGCTCTAGCACAGATACGCAGTATTTT. It translates to CASSLDSSSTDTQYF.

V and J are TRBV5-1 and TRBJ2-1, with a tentative D call TRBD2 (6 bases). The CDR3 contains 15 residues. V was pared by 4 bases and J by 10 bases, with 21 bases between. From germline, CDR1 is SGHRS and CDR2 YFSETQ. CDR3 protein: CASSLDGDGTEEQFF. The CDR3 nucleotides read TGCGCCAGCAGCCTGGATGGGGACGGGACTGAGGAGCAGTTCTTC.

This chain uses TRBV29-1 with TRBJ2-7; TRBD1 might be the D (5 bases). The CDR3 covers 12 residues. The ends were cut back, 4 bases at V and 3 bases at J, with 10 bases in the middle. Germline V lookup: CDR1 SQVTM, CDR2 ANQGSEA. The CDR3: CSVGGRGYEQYF. In nucleotides, the CDR3 is TGCAGCGTTGGGGGCAGAGGCTACGAGCAGTACTTC.

V gene TRBV20-1 combines with J gene TRBJ2-1, with 11 bases matching TRBD2. J was trimmed by 1 base and V by 3 bases; bases with no gene match: 2. CDR3 length equals 15 residues. In germline, CDR1 is DFQATT, CDR2 SNEGSKA (reference sequence). The CDR3 DNA is TGCAGTGCTAGTAGCGGGAGGGGGTCCTACAATGAGCAGTTCTTC. Protein: CSASSGRGSYNEQFF.

The rearrangement links TRBV4-1 to TRBJ1-1; a possible D gene is TRBD1 (6 bases). Germline loops: CDR1 MGHRA, CDR2 YSYEKL. CDR3 size: 13 residues. V was clipped by 4 bases and J by 7 bases, with 13 bases between them. The CDR3 sequence: CASSLGTQNEAFF. The DNA of the CDR3 is TGCGCCAGCAGCCTCGGGACACAAAATGAAGCTTTCTTT.